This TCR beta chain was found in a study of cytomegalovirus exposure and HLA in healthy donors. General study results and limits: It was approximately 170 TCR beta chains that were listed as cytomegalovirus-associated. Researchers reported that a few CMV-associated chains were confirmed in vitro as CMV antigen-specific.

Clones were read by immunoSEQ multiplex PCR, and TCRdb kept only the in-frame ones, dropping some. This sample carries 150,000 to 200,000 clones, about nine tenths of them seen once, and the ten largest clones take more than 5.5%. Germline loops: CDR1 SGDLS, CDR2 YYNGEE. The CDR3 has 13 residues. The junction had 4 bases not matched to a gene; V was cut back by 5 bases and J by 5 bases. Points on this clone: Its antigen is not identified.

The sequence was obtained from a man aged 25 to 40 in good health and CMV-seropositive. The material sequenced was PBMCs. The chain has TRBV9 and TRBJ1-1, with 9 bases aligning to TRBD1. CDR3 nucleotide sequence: TGTGCCAGCAGACGGGACAGGGAGACTGAAGCTTTCTTT. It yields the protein CASRRDRETEAFF.